Sequencing of this T cell receptor (beta chain) was carried out in a study of T cell responses to AZD1222 COVID-19 vaccine. The wider study: Pooled samples include second doses given at about 4 or 12 weeks. Whole-study findings and limits: Females made up more of the donors, who were largely white British, and clonal diversity may have come out too low. Spike-wide coverage was observed for vaccine-associated CD4 TCRs, with dominant responses at 160-218 and 743-854.

To note about this clone: Its antigen is not identified.

Germline V lookup: CDR1 SGHAT, CDR2 FQDESV (reference sequence). V lost 5 bases, J lost 3 bases, and 10 bases lay in between. CDR3 length equals 13 residues. Measured with immunoSEQ multiplex PCR; TCRdb has only the in-frame clones, and not every one. The sample shows approximately 70,000 clones, roughly 80% of them seen only once. This sequence joins TRBV11-1 and TRBJ1-1; TRBD1 is a possible D gene (6 bases). Sequenced material: peripheral blood, taken on day 0 of AZD1222 vaccination. The TCR sequence derives from an adult in good health. As DNA, the CDR3 is TGTGCCAGCAGCCGGGGGCCGTACACTGAAGCTTTCTTT. Translated, it gives CASSRGPYTEAFF.